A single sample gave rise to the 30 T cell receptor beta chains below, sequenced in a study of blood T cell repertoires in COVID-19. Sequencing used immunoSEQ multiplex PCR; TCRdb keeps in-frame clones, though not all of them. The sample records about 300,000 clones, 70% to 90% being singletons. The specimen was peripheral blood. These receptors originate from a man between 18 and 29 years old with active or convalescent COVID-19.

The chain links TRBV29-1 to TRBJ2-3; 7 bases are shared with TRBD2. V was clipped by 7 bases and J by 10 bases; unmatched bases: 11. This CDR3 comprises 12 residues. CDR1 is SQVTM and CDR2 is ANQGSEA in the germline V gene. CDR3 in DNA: TGCAGCGCTGTTACTAGCGTTAGTCCGCAGTATTTT. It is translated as CSAVTSVSPQYF.

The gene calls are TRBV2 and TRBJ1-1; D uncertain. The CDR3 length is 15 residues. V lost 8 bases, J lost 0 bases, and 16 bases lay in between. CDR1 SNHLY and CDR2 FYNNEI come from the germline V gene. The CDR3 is CASRTWEGLNTEAFF. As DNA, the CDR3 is TGTGCCAGCCGCACCTGGGAGGGCCTGAACACTGAAGCTTTCTTT.

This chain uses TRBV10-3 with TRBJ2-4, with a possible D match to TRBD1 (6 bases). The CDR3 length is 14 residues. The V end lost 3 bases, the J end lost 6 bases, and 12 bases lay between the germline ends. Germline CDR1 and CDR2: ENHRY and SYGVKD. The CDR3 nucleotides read TGTGCCATCAGTGACGGGGACATAAGAAACATTCAGTACTTC. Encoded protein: CAISDGDIRNIQYF.

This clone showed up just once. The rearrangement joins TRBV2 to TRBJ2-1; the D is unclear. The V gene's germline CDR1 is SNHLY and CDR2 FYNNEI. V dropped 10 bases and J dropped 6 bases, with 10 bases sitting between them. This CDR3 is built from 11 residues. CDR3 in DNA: TGTGCCATTGACTCACTCAATGAGCAGTTCTTC. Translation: CAIDSLNEQFF.

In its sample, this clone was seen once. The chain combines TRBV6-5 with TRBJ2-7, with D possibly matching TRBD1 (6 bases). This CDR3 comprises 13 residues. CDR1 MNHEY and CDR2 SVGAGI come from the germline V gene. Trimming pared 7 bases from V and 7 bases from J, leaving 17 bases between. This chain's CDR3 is CASIQPGQREQYF. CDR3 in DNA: TGTGCCAGCATCCAACCCGGACAGCGAGAGCAGTACTTC.

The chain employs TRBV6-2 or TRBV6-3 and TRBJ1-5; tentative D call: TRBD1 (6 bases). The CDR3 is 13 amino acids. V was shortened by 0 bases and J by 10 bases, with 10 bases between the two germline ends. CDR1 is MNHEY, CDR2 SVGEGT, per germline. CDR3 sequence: CASSYSGAKPQHF. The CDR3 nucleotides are TGTGCCAGCAGTTACTCGGGGGCGAAACCCCAGCATTTT.

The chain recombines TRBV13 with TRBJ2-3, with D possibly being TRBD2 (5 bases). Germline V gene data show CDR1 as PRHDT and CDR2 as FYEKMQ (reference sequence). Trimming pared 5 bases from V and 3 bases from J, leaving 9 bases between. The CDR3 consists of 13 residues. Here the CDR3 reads CASSPPGTDTQYF. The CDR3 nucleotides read TGTGCCAGCAGCCCCCCGGGAACAGATACGCAGTATTTT.

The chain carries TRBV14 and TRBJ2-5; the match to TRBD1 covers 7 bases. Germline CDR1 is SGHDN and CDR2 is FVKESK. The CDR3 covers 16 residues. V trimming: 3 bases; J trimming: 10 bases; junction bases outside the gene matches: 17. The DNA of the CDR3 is TGTGCCAGCAGCCACTTCGGGACAGCCCGCAAGTTGGACCAGTACTTC. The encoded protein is CASSHFGTARKLDQYF.

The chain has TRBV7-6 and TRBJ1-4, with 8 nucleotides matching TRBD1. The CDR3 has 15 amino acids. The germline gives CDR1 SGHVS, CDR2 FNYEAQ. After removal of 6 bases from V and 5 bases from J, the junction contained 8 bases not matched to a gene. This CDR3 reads CASRGSRDRNEKLFF. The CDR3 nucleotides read TGTGCCAGCAGGGGATCGCGGGACAGGAATGAAAAACTGTTTTTT. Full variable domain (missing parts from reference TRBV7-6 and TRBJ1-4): GAGVSQSPRYKVTKRGQDVALRCDPISGHVSLYWYRQALGQGPEFLTYFNYEAQQDKSGLPNDRFSAERPEGSISTLTIQRTEQRDSAMYRCASRGSRDRNEKLFFGSGTQLSVL.

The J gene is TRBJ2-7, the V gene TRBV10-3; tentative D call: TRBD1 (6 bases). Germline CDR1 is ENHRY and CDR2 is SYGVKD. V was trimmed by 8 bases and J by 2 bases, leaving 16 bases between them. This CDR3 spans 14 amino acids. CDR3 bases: TGTGCCATCCAGTCCGGGACACCTCCCTACGAGCAGTACTTC. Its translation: CAIQSGTPPYEQYF.

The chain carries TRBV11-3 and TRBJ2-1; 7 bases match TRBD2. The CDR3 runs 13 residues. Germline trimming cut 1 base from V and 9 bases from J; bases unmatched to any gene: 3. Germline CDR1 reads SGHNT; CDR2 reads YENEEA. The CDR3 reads CASSLGGGGEQFF. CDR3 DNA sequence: TGTGCCAGCAGCTTAGGGGGGGGAGGTGAGCAGTTCTTC. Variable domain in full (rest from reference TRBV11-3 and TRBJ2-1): EAGVVQSPRYKIIEKKQPVAFWCNPISGHNTLYWYLQNLGQGPELLIRYENEEAVDDSQLPKDRFSAERLKGVDSTLKIQPAELGDSAVYLCASSLGGGGEQFFGPGTRLTVL.

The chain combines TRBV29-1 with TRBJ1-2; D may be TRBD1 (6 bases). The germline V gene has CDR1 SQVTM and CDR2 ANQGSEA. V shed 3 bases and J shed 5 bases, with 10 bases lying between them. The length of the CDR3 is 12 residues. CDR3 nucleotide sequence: TGCAGCGTTGATACAGGGCGGTATGGCTACACCTTC. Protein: CSVDTGRYGYTF. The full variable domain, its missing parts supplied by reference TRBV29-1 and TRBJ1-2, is SAVISQKPSRDICQRGTSLTIQCQVDSQVTMMFWYRQQPGQSLTLIATANQGSEATYESGFVIDKFPISRPNLTFSTLTVSNMSPEDSSIYLCSVDTGRYGYTFGSGTRLTVV.

This CDR3 is CASSSGLAAGNEQFF. The CDR3 coding sequence is TGTGCCAGCAGCTCCGGACTAGCGGCGGGGAATGAGCAGTTCTTC. V is TRBV5-4 and J is TRBJ2-1; 10 bases map to TRBD2. This CDR3 is built from 15 residues. V was clipped by 3 bases and J by 7 bases; unmatched bases: 7. Germline V gene lookup returns CDR1 SGHNT and CDR2 YYREEE (reference sequence).

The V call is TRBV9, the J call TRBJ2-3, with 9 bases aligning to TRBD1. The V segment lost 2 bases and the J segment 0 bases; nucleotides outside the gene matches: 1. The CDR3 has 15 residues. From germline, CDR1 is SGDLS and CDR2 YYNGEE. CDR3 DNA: TGTGCCAGCAGCGTCGGGACAGGGAGCACAGATACGCAGTATTTT. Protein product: CASSVGTGSTDTQYF.

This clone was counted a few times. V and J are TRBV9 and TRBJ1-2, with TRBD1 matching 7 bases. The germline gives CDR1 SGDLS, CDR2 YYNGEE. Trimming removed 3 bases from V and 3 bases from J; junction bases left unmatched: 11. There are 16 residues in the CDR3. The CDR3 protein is CASSGGVIGGDYGYTF. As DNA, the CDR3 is TGTGCCAGCAGCGGCGGAGTTATAGGGGGCGACTATGGCTACACCTTC. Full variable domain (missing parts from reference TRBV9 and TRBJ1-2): DSGVTQTPKHLITATGQRVTLRCSPRSGDLSVYWYQQSLDQGLQFLIQYYNGEERAKGNILERFSAQQFPDLHSELNLSSLELGDSALYFCASSGGVIGGDYGYTFGSGTRLTVV.

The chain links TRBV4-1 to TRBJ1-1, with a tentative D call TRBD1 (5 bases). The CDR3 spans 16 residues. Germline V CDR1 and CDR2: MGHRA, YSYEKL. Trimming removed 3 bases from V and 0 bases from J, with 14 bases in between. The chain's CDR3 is CASSHHRGGMNTEAFF. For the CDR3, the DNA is TGCGCCAGCAGCCATCATAGGGGCGGGATGAACACTGAAGCTTTCTTT.

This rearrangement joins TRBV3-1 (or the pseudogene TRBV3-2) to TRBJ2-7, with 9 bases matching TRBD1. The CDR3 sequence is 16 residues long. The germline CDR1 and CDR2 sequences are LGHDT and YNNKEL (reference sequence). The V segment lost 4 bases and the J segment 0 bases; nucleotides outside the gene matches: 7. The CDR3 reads CASSRNRGPTSYEQYF. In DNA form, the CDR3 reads TGTGCCAGCAGCCGAAACAGGGGGCCAACCTCCTACGAGCAGTACTTC.

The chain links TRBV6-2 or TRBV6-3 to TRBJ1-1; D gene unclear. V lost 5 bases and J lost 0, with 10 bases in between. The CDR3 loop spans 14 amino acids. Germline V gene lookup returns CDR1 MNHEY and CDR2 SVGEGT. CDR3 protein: CASSVTGMNTEAFF. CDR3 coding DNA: TGTGCCAGCAGTGTGACGGGTATGAACACTGAAGCTTTCTTT.

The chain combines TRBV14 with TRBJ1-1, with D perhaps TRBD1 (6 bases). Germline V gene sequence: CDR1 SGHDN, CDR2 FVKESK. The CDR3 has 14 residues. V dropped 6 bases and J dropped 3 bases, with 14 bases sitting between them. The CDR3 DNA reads TGTGCCAGCAGTTATGAACAGGGATACACTGAAGCTTTCTTT. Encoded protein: CASSYEQGYTEAFF.

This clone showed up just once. Here the CDR3 DNA reads TGTGCCAGCAGTTACGGACAGGGGCGAACCTACGAGCAGTACTTC. Translating gives CASSYGQGRTYEQYF. This chain uses TRBV11-2 with TRBJ2-7, with 9 bases that match TRBD1. This CDR3 region has 15 residues. With 6 bases clipped from V and 2 bases from J, the junction kept 8 bases outside the gene matches. The germline CDR1 and CDR2 sequences are SGHAT and FQNNGV. The variable domain in full, completed from reference TRBV11-2 and TRBJ2-7, reads EAGVAQSPRYKIIEKRQSVAFWCNPISGHATLYWYQQILGQGPKLLIQFQNNGVVDDSQLPKDRFSAERLKGVDSTLKIQPAKLEDSAVYLCASSYGQGRTYEQYFGPGTRLTVT.

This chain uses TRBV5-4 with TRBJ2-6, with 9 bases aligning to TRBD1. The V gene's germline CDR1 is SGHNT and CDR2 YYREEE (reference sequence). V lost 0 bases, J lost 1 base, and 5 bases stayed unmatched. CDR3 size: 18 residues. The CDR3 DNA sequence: TGTGCCAGCAGCTTGGCTCGGGGGACAGGGTCTGGGGCCAACGTCCTGACTTTC. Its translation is CASSLARGTGSGANVLTF. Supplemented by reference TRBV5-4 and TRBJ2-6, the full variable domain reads ETGVTQSPTHLIKTRGQQVTLRCSSQSGHNTVSWYQQALGQGPQFIFQYYREEENGRGNFPPRFSGLQFPNYSSELNVNALELDDSALYLCASSLARGTGSGANVLTFGAGSRLTVL.

CDR3 nucleotide sequence: TGTGCCAGCAGCTGGAGGGACAGCCGAACCTATGGCTACACCTTC. It codes for CASSWRDSRTYGYTF. The chain couples TRBV11-2 to TRBJ1-2; TRBD1 matches 7 bases. CDR1 and CDR2 from the germline V gene are SGHAT and FQNNGV. Trimming at V came to 4 bases and at J to 4 bases, leaving 9 bases not matched to a gene. The CDR3 has 15 residues.

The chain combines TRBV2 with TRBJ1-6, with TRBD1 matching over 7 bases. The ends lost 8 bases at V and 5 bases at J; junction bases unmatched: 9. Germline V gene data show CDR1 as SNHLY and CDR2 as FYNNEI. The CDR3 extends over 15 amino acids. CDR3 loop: CASGVAGGNNSPLHF. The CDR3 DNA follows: TGTGCCAGCGGGGTTGCAGGGGGTAATAATTCACCCCTCCACTTT.

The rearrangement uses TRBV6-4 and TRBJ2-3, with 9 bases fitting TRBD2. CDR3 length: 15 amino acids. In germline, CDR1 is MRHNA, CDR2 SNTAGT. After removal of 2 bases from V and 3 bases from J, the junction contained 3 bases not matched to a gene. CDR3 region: CASSDGSGGTDTQYF. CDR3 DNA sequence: TGTGCCAGCAGTGACGGTAGCGGGGGAACAGATACGCAGTATTTT.

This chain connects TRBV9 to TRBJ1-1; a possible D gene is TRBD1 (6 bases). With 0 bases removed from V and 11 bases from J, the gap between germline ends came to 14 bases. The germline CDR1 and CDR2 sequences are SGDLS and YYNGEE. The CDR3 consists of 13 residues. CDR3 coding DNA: TGTGCCAGCAGCGTAGGAGACAGGTCGCGGGCTTTCTTT. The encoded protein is CASSVGDRSRAFF.

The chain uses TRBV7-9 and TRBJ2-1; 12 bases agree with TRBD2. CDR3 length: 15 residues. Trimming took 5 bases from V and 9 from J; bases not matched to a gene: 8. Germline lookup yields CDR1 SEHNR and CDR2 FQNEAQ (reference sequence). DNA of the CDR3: TGTGCCAGCAGCCCTCCTAGCGGGGGGGAGGGTGAGCAGTTCTTC. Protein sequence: CASSPPSGGEGEQFF.

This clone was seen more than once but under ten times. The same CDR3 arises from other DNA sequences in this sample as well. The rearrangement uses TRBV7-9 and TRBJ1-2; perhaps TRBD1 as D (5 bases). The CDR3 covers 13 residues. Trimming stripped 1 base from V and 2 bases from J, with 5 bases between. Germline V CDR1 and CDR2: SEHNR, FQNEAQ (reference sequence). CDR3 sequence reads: CASSLGQNYGYTF. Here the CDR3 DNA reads TGTGCCAGCAGCTTAGGACAGAACTATGGCTACACCTTC.

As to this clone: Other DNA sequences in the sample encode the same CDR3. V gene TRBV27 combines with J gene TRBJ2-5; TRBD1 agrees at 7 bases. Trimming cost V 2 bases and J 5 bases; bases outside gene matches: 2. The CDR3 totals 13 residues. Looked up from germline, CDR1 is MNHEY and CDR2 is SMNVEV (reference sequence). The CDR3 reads CASSLGRGETQYF. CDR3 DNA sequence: TGTGCCAGCAGTTTAGGCAGGGGGGAGACCCAGTACTTC.

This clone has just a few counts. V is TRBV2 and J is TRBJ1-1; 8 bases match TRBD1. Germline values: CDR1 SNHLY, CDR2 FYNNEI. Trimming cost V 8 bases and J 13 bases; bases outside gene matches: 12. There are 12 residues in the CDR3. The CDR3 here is CASFREVQGGFF. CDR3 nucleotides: TGTGCCAGCTTTAGAGAAGTACAGGGGGGTTTCTTT.

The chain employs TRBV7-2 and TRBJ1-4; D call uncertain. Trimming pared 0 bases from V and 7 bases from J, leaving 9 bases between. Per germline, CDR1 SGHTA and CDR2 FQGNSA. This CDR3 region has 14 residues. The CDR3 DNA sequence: TGTGCCAGCAGCTTAGCGATGCGGGCTGAAAAACTGTTTTTT. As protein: CASSLAMRAEKLFF.